Sequencing of this T cell receptor (beta chain) was carried out in a study of type 1 and type 2 diabetes patients. Whole-study context: Donors were type 1 diabetes, type 2 diabetes, or nondiabetic controls. Magnetic bead positive selection isolated CD4+ or CD8+ T cells from PBMCs. Whole-study findings and limits: A median of one highly-expanded CD4+ clone, covering 3% to 5% of reads, occurred in type 2 diabetes.

This clonotype was found a few times. What it binds is not known. Amplification started from genomic DNA. Multiplex PCR with 30 forward and 13 reverse primers amplified the TCR beta CDR3. Via MiXCR, TCRdb re-called the multiplex PCR reads, giving one row per CDR3 protein. The data contain fewer than 300,000 distinct CDR3 sequences, 45% to 60% of them seen just once; the ten biggest clones take up roughly 13%. No donor had another autoimmune disease or recent infection within four weeks. The sequencing input was peripheral blood mononuclear cells (PBMCs). The sequence came from a man aged 18 to 30 with type 2 diabetes.

CDR3: CASSPEDGRNSPLHF. DNA of the CDR3: TGTGCCAGCAGCCCGGAGGACGGTCGTAATTCACCCCTCCACTTT. This rearrangement joins TRBV7-2 to TRBJ1-6, with unresolved D. The V end lost 5 bases, the J end lost 6 bases, and 14 bases lay between the germline ends. Germline V gives CDR1 SGHTA, CDR2 FQGNSA. The CDR3 covers 15 residues.